This is a list of T cell receptor beta chains from one sample in a study of CD8+CD57+ T cells in acquired aplastic anemia. MiXCR, run by TCRdb on the reads, gives a single entry per CDR3 protein. The table lists about 190,000 distinct CDR3 sequences, more than 45% of them singletons. Sequencing was carried out using sorted CD4+, CD8+, or CD8+CD57+ T cells (not recorded which) from PBMCs. The receptors were sampled from a human donor with aplastic anemia. CDR3s include the opening cysteine and the closing phenylalanine or tryptophan. D genes are given only for firm matches. Clone sizes are given selectively: once, few, many, or a class where the clone is expanded.

size: -; V: TRBV3-1; D: -; J: TRBJ1-1; CDR3: CASSQVSGEAFF; DNA: TGTGCCAGCAGCCAAGTCTCAGGTGAAGCTTTCTTT
size: -; V: TRBV30; D: TRBD2; J: TRBJ2-1; CDR3: CAWRGRGLAGNNEQFF; DNA: TGTGCCTGGAGGGGACGTGGGCTAGCGGGCAACAATGAGCAGTTCTTC
size: once; V: TRBV20-1; D: -; J: TRBJ2-3; CDR3: CSARDWAGSTDTQYF; DNA: TGCAGTGCTAGAGATTGGGCGGGGAGCACAGATACGCAGTATTTT
size: many; V: TRBV24-1; D: -; J: TRBJ2-7; CDR3: CATSVGYEQYF; DNA: TGTGCCACCAGTGTGGGTTACGAGCAGTACTTT
size: -; V: TRBV4-2; D: -; J: TRBJ2-7; CDR3: CASSQDGAGTGYEQYF; DNA: TGTGCCAGCAGCCAAGACGGGGCGGGAACAGGCTACGAGCAGTACTTC
size: many; V: TRBV19; D: -; J: TRBJ1-1; CDR3: CASRLQGINTEAFF; DNA: TGTGCCAGTAGGCTACAGGGAATCAACACTGAAGCTTTCTTT
size: many; V: TRBV2; D: TRBD2; J: TRBJ2-1; CDR3: CASSDGAGGVGLF; DNA: TGTGCCAGCAGTGATGGTGCGGGAGGGGTCGGGCTCTTC
size: few; V: TRBV28; D: TRBD2; J: TRBJ2-2; CDR3: CASSSVRGRRTGELFF; DNA: TGTGCCAGCAGTTCTGTTCGCGGGAGACGCACCGGGGAGCTGTTTTTT
size: -; V: TRBV7-3; D: -; J: TRBJ2-5; CDR3: CASSVSRDLATQYF; DNA: TGTGCCAGCAGCGTCAGCCGGGACCTCGCGACCCAGTACTTC
size: few; V: TRBV2; D: -; J: TRBJ2-1; CDR3: CTVRGAYNEQFF; DNA: TGTACGGTACGGGGAGCTTACAATGAGCAGTTCTTC
size: many; V: TRBV20-1; D: TRBD2; J: TRBJ2-7; CDR3: CSARASGSHLGYEQYF; DNA: TGCAGTGCTAGAGCTAGCGGGAGTCATCTAGGGTACGAGCAGTACTTC
size: many; V: TRBV5-1; D: -; J: TRBJ2-3; CDR3: CASSDLPADTQYF; DNA: TGCGCCAGCAGCGACCTTCCGGCAGATACGCAGTATTTT
size: -; V: TRBV10-3; D: -; J: TRBJ1-1; CDR3: CAISGGTEAFF; DNA: TGTGCCATCAGCGGGGGGACAGAAGCTTTCTTT
size: many; V: TRBV4-2; D: TRBD1; J: TRBJ2-7; CDR3: CASSQGGTGPDEQYF; DNA: TGTGCCAGCAGCCAAGGGGGGACAGGGCCGGACGAGCAGTACTTC
size: -; V: TRBV7-3; D: TRBD2; J: TRBJ2-1; CDR3: CASSPGLAGTYNEQFF; DNA: TGTGCCAGCAGCCCTGGACTAGCGGGGACCTACAATGAGCAGTTCTTC
size: many; V: TRBV20-1; D: TRBD2; J: TRBJ2-7; CDR3: CSARGAGLVYNEQYF; DNA: TGCAGTGCTAGGGGTGCAGGACTAGTATATAACGAGCAGTACTTC
size: -; V: TRBV11-1; D: -; J: TRBJ2-5; CDR3: CASSSRDQETQYF; DNA: TGTGCCAGCAGCTCTCGGGATCAAGAGACCCAGTACTTC
size: few; V: TRBV25-1; D: -; J: TRBJ2-1; CDR3: CASSEDRHNEQFF; DNA: TGTGCCAGCAGTGAGGACAGACACAATGAGCAGTTCTTC
size: -; V: TRBV7-2; D: TRBD2; J: TRBJ2-5; CDR3: CASSRLAGEMETQYF; DNA: TGCGCCAGCAGCCGACTAGCGGGAGAGATGGAGACCCAGTACTTC
size: many; V: TRBV12-5; D: TRBD2; J: TRBJ2-3; CDR3: CASGLSGGTQYF; DNA: TGTGCTAGTGGTTTGTCGGGGGGTACGCAGTATTTT
size: -; V: TRBV7-6; D: -; J: TRBJ1-1; CDR3: CASSPVGQNTEAFF; DNA: TGTGCCAGCAGCCCCGTGGGCCAGAACACTGAAGCTTTCTTT
size: -; V: TRBV7-7; D: -; J: TRBJ2-5; CDR3: CASSLVYVSQETQYF; DNA: TGTGCCAGCAGCTTAGTATATGTCTCACAAGAGACCCAGTACTTC
size: -; V: TRBV24-1; D: -; J: TRBJ1-5; CDR3: CATSDRFAGNQPQHF; DNA: TGTGCCACCAGTGACAGGTTTGCGGGCAATCAGCCCCAGCATTTT
size: -; V: TRBV29-1; D: TRBD2; J: TRBJ2-1; CDR3: CSVDPFRTNGRTNEQFF; DNA: TGCAGCGTTGATCCCTTCAGGACTAACGGGAGGACCAATGAGCAGTTCTTC
size: -; V: TRBV9; D: TRBD2; J: TRBJ2-3; CDR3: CASGVEVRAGGDTDTQYF; DNA: TGTGCCAGCGGCGTAGAGGTCCGGGCGGGAGGAGACACAGATACGCAGTATTTT
size: few; V: TRBV10-3; D: -; J: TRBJ1-1; CDR3: CAATLDVNTEAFF; DNA: TGTGCCGCAACTCTGGACGTGAACACTGAAGCTTTCTTT
size: -; V: TRBV7-6; D: -; J: TRBJ1-1; CDR3: CASSPVGVGITEAFF; DNA: TGTGCCAGCAGCCCGGTCGGGGTGGGTATCACTGAAGCTTTCTTT
size: -; V: TRBV2; D: TRBD1; J: TRBJ1-6; CDR3: CASMVLQGASPLHF; DNA: TGTGCCAGCATGGTCCTACAGGGGGCTTCACCCCTCCACTTT
size: -; V: TRBV7-2; D: TRBD1; J: TRBJ1-2; CDR3: CASSRQGYYGYTF; DNA: TGTGCCAGCAGCCGACAGGGGTACTATGGCTACACCTTC
size: many; V: TRBV5-1; D: -; J: TRBJ1-4; CDR3: CASSSAAELHEKLFF; DNA: TGCGCCAGCAGCTCGGCGGCTGAACTACATGAAAAACTGTTTTTT
size: -; V: TRBV7-6; D: TRBD1; J: TRBJ2-1; CDR3: CASSGGQASSYNEQFF; DNA: TGTGCCAGCAGCGGGGGACAGGCTAGCTCCTACAATGAGCAGTTCTTC
size: once; V: TRBV4-1; D: -; J: TRBJ2-7; CDR3: CASSQGSVVGYEQYF; DNA: TGCGCCAGCAGCCAAGGTTCGGTGGTGGGCTACGAGCAGTACTTC
size: -; V: TRBV7-9; D: -; J: TRBJ2-7; CDR3: CASSDNLDSGQYF; DNA: TGTGCCAGCAGCGATAATCTCGACTCGGGGCAGTACTTC
size: -; V: TRBV2; D: TRBD2; J: TRBJ2-1; CDR3: CASSVRLAGVGNEQFF; DNA: TGTGCCAGCAGTGTACGACTAGCGGGAGTGGGGAATGAGCAGTTCTTC
size: many; V: TRBV6-1; D: -; J: TRBJ2-1; CDR3: CASSTTGRQFF; DNA: TGTGCCAGCAGTACAACAGGGAGGCAGTTCTTC
size: -; V: TRBV3-1; D: TRBD1; J: TRBJ2-7; CDR3: CASSRGQRSYEQYF; DNA: TGTGCCAGCAGCCGGGGACAGCGTTCCTACGAGCAGTACTTC
size: few; V: TRBV15; D: -; J: TRBJ2-5; CDR3: CATSRELGVETQYF; DNA: TGTGCCACCAGCAGAGAACTAGGCGTGGAGACCCAGTACTTC
size: -; V: TRBV9; D: TRBD1; J: TRBJ1-2; CDR3: CASSPTSRGLSNYGYTF; DNA: TGTGCCAGCAGCCCTACAAGCAGGGGGCTATCGAACTATGGCTACACCTTC
size: -; V: TRBV15; D: -; J: TRBJ1-2; CDR3: CATSRDINRDHGYTF; DNA: TGTGCCACCAGCAGAGATATTAACAGGGATCACGGCTACACCTTC
size: once; V: TRBV5-6; D: TRBD2; J: TRBJ2-7; CDR3: CVSSLGAGYIYEQYF; DNA: TGTGTCAGCAGCTTGGGAGCGGGATACATATACGAGCAGTACTTC
size: -; V: TRBV2; D: -; J: TRBJ1-5; CDR3: CASSDVTRGAQHF; DNA: TGTGCCAGCAGTGACGTCACTCGCGGGGCCCAGCATTTT